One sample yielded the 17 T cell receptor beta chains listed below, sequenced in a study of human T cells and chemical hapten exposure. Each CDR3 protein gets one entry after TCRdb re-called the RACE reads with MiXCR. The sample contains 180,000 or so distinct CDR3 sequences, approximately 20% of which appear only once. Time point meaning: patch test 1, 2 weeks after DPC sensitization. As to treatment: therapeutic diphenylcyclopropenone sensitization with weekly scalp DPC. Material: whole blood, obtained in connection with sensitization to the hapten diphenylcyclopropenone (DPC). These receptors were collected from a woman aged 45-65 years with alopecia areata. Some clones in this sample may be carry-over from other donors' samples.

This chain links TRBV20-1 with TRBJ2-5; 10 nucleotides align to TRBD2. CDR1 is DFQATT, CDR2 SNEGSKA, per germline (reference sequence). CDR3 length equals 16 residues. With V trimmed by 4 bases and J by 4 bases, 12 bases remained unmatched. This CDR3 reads CSANIAGGISRETQYF. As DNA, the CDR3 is TGCAGTGCTAACATAGCGGGAGGAATCTCCAGAGAGACCCAGTACTTC.

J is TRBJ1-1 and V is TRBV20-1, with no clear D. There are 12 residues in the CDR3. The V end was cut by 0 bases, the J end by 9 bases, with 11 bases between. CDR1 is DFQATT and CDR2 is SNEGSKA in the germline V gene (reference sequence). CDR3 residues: CSARESGIQAFF. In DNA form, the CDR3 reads TGCAGTGCTAGAGAATCGGGTATCCAAGCTTTCTTT.

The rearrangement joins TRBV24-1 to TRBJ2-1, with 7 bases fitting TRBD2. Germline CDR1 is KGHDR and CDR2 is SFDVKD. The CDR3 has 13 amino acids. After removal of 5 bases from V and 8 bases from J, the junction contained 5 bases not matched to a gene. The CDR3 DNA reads TGTGCCACCAGTGTCTTGGGGGGGTATGAGCAGTTCTTC. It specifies CATSVLGGYEQFF.

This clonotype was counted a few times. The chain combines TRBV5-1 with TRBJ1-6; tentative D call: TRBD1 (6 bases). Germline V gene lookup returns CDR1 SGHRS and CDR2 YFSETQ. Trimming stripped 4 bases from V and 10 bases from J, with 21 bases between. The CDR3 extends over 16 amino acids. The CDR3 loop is CASSLTRDTPWSPLHF. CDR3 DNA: TGCGCCAGCAGCCTCACCCGGGACACCCCTTGGTCACCCCTCCACTTT.

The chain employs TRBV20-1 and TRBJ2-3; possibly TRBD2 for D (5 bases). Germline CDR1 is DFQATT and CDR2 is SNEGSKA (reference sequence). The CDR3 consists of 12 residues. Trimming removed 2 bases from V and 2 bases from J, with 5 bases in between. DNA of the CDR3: TGCAGTGCTAGACGGGACACAGATACGCAGTATTTT. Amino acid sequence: CSARRDTDTQYF.

CDR3 nucleotide sequence: TGTGCCAGCTCGGGTGGGGTCAGCACCGGGGAGCTGTTTTTT. Translation gives CASSGGVSTGELFF. The chain employs TRBV7-3 and TRBJ2-2; D is ambiguous. The CDR3 extends over 14 amino acids. V dropped 8 bases and J dropped 4 bases, with 14 bases sitting between them. The germline V gene has CDR1 SGHTA and CDR2 FQGTGA.

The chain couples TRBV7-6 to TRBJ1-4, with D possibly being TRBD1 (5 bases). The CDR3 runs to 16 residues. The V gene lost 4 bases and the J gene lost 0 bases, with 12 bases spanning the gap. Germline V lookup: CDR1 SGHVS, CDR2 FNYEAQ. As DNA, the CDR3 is TGTGCCAGCAGCTCACAGGTGGCTACAACTAATGAAAAACTGTTTTTT. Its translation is CASSSQVATTNEKLFF.

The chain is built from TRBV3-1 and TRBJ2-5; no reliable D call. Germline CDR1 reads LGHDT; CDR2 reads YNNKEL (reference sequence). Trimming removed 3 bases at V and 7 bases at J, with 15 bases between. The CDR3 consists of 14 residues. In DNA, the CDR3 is TGTGCCAGCAGCCAGCTTGGGGTACTCGTGACCCAGTACTTC. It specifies CASSQLGVLVTQYF.

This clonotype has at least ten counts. The CDR3 DNA reads TGCGCCAGCAGTCCGACGGCTCGGGCTGAAGCTTTCTTT. Its translation is CASSPTARAEAFF. The chain uses TRBV10-2 and TRBJ1-1; D uncertain. The V gene's germline CDR1 is WSHSY and CDR2 SAAADI. V lost 5 bases, J lost 6 bases, and 13 bases lay in between. CDR3 length: 13 residues.

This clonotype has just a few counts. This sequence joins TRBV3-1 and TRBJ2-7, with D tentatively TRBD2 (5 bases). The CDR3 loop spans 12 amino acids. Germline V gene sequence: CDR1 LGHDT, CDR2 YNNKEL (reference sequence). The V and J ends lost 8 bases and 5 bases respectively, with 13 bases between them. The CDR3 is CASLAGWDEQYF. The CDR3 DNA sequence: TGTGCCAGCCTGGCGGGCTGGGACGAGCAGTACTTC.

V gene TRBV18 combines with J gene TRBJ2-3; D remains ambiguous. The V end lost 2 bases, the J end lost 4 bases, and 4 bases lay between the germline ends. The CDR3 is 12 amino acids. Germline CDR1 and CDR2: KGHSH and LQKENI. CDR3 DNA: TGTGCCAGCTCACCAGTCCCAGATACGCAGTATTTT. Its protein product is CASSPVPDTQYF.

CDR3 region: CASSLDETSGYTGELFF. CDR3 sequence (DNA): TGTGCCAGCAGCTTGGACGAGACTAGCGGGTACACCGGGGAGCTGTTTTTT. J is TRBJ2-2 and V is TRBV5-5; TRBD2 aligns across 10 bases. The CDR3 extends over 17 amino acids. The germline V gene has CDR1 SGHKS and CDR2 YYEKEE (reference sequence). V shed 0 bases, J shed 3 bases, and the junction held 5 bases outside the gene matches.

CDR3 in amino acids: CSVKREVRQFF. CDR3 coding DNA: TGCAGTGTTAAAAGAGAAGTGAGGCAGTTCTTC. The chain carries TRBV20-1 and TRBJ2-1; D ambiguous. V shed 7 bases and J shed 12 bases, with 16 bases lying between them. This CDR3 has 11 residues. Germline V gene data show CDR1 as DFQATT and CDR2 as SNEGSKA (reference sequence).

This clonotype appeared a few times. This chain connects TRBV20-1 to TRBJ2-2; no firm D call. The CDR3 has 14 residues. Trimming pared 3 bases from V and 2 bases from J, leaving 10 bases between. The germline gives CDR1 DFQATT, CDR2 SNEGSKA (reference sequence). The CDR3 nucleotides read TGCAGTGCTAGTAGTAGCATCAACACCGGGGAGCTGTTTTTT. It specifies CSASSSINTGELFF.

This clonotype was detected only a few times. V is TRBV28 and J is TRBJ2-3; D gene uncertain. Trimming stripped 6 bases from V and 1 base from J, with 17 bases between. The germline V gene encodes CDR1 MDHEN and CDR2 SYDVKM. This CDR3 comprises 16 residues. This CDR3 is CASSLFRWEGTDTQYF. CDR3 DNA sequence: TGTGCCAGCAGCCTTTTTAGGTGGGAAGGCACAGATACGCAGTATTTT. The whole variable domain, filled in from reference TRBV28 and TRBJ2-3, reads DVKVTQSSRYLVKRTGEKVFLECVQDMDHENMFWYRQDPGLGLRLIYFSYDVKMKEKGDIPEGYSVSREKKERFSLILESASTNQTSMYLCASSLFRWEGTDTQYFGPGTRLTVL.

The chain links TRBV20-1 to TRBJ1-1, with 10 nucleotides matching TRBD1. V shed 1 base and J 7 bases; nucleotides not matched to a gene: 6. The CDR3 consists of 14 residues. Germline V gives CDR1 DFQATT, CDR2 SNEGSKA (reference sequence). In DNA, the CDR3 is TGCAGTGCTAGAGGACAGGGGGCCGCTAATGAAGCTTTCTTT. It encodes CSARGQGAANEAFF.

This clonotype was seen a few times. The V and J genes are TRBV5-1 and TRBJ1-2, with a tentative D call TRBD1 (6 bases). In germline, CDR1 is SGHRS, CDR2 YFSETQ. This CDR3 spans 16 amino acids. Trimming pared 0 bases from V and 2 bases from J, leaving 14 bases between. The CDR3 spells CASSLDGTSDNYGYTF. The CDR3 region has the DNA TGCGCCAGCAGCTTGGATGGGACATCCGACAACTATGGCTACACCTTC. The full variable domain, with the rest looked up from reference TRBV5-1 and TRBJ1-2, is KAGVTQTPRYLIKTRGQQVTLSCSPISGHRSVSWYQQTPGQGLQFLFEYFSETQRNKGNFPGRFSGRQFSNSRSEMNVSTLELGDSALYLCASSLDGTSDNYGYTFGSGTRLTVV.